This T cell receptor beta chain is from a study of shared clonotypes between healthy human individuals. Study context: CD4 naive and CD4 memory each took three plates per donor, while CD8 naive took two and CD8 memory one.

CDR1 is LNHDA and CDR2 is SQIVND in the germline V gene (reference sequence). V was trimmed by 3 bases and J by 5 bases, leaving 10 bases between them. This CDR3 has 13 residues. Researchers ran the assay at a deep level. The data were produced by immunoSEQ multiplex PCR, yet TCRdb's version contains in-frame clones alone and is incomplete. The table shows about 1 million clones, with approximately 72% occurring only once. This clone was seen at least ten times. The sample taken for sequencing was memory CD4+ T cells sorted from blood. The subset was: CD45RA-negative fraction. The origin of this receptor is a man in his late teens or twenties in good health. The chain is built from TRBV19 and TRBJ2-5; perhaps TRBD2 as D (6 bases). The CDR3 bases are TGTGCCAGTAGTATGGGCCTAGCGGAGACCCAGTACTTC. Translated: CASSMGLAETQYF.